A selection of T cell receptor beta chains follows, all from one sample in a study of radiotherapy plus CTLA-4 blockade in lung cancer. Sequencing used immunoSEQ multiplex PCR; TCRdb keeps in-frame clones, though not all of them. This sample carries 80,000 to 95,000 clones, roughly four fifths of them seen once, and the ten largest clones take 0.75% to 1%. Sequenced material: peripheral blood, taken from a patient treated with radiotherapy plus ipilimumab. Source of these receptors: a human donor with non-small cell lung cancer who had stable disease on radiotherapy plus ipilimumab. The CDR3 runs from the conserved cysteine through the conserved F or W. A D gene is named only where the DNA matches it firmly. Clone size is given for some rows only: seen once, a few or many times, or a class if the clone is expanded.

D	size	V	J	CDR3	DNA
TRBD2	NA	TRBV10-2	TRBJ2-1	CASSALAGLDYNEQFF	TGCGCCAGCAGTGCCCTAGCGGGGCTTGACTACAATGAGCAGTTCTTC
NA	NA	TRBV6-1	TRBJ1-2	CASSGDGGNYGYTF	TGTGCCAGCAGCGGGGACGGTGGAAACTATGGCTACACCTTC
NA	NA	TRBV6-1	TRBJ1-6	CAGILRTDYNSPLHF	TGTGCCGGGATACTGCGGACAGATTATAATTCACCCCTCCACTTT
NA	NA	TRBV7-9	TRBJ2-7	CASAASPSYEQYF	TGTGCCAGTGCAGCATCTCCCTCCTACGAGCAGTACTTC
TRBD1	NA	TRBV7-2	TRBJ2-5	CASSPDRGRETQYF	TGTGCCAGCAGCCCAGACAGGGGGCGAGAGACCCAGTACTTC
NA	NA	TRBV6-1	TRBJ2-7	CASSEPVGGFSSYEQYF	TGTGCCAGCAGTGAACCGGTTGGCGGGTTCAGCTCCTACGAGCAGTACTTC
NA	NA	TRBV18	TRBJ1-1	CASSPQGTNTEAFF	TGTGCCAGCTCACCCCAGGGCACGAACACTGAAGCTTTCTTT
NA	NA	TRBV30	TRBJ1-3	CAWGTLWGNTIYF	TGTGCCTGGGGGACTTTGTGGGGAAACACCATATATTTT
NA	NA	TRBV7-6	TRBJ2-7	CASSVQGSVDEQYF	TGTGCCAGCAGCGTACAGGGTTCCGTCGACGAGCAGTACTTC
TRBD1	NA	TRBV5-6	TRBJ2-7	CASSLPGQGNYEQYF	TGTGCCAGCAGCTTGCCGGGACAGGGGAACTACGAGCAGTACTTC
NA	once	TRBV4-2	TRBJ1-2	CASSQVSPGTNYGYTF	TGTGCCAGCAGCCAAGTGAGCCCAGGTACTAACTATGGCTACACCTTC
NA	NA	TRBV5-1	TRBJ2-1	CASSLEASSYNEQFF	TGCGCCAGCAGCTTGGAAGCGAGCTCCTACAATGAGCAGTTCTTC
TRBD2	once	TRBV6-1	TRBJ2-3	CASSEALGGGDTQYF	TGTGCCAGCAGTGAAGCGCTGGGGGGGGGAGATACGCAGTATTTT
NA	NA	TRBV11-2	TRBJ2-7	CASSWGRDISYEQYF	TGTGCCAGCAGCTGGGGCCGGGACATCTCCTACGAGCAGTACTTC
TRBD2	NA	TRBV7-8	TRBJ2-3	CASSLWTSGSVFPDTQYF	TGTGCCAGCAGCTTGTGGACTAGCGGGAGCGTATTTCCAGATACGCAGTATTTT
NA	NA	TRBV11-3	TRBJ2-2	CASSINQGVGELFF	TGTGCCAGCAGCATCAACCAGGGAGTCGGGGAGCTGTTTTTT
NA	NA	TRBV9	TRBJ2-4	CASSVAGERNIQYF	TGTGCCAGCAGCGTAGCAGGGGAGCGAAACATTCAGTACTTC
TRBD1	NA	TRBV27	TRBJ1-5	CASSFTGGARQPQHF	TGTGCCAGCAGCTTTACAGGGGGCGCTAGGCAGCCCCAGCATTTT
NA	NA	TRBV10-3	TRBJ2-1	CAISDLTGDGEQFF	TGTGCCATCAGTGACCTGACAGGCGACGGTGAGCAGTTCTTC
NA	NA	TRBV5-6	TRBJ1-4	CASSPSGATNEKLFF	TGTGCCAGCAGCCCCTCAGGAGCAACTAATGAAAAACTGTTTTTT
TRBD2	NA	TRBV6-5	TRBJ2-7	CASSYGAGSSYEQYF	TGTGCCAGCAGTTACGGAGCGGGGAGCTCCTACGAGCAGTACTTC
NA	few	TRBV21-1	TRBJ2-1	CASSKGEGDNEQFF	TGTGCCAGCAGCAAAGGCGAGGGAGACAATGAGCAGTTCTTC
TRBD2	NA	TRBV9	TRBJ2-1	CASSGTSGRAHEQFF	TGTGCCAGCAGCGGAACTAGCGGGAGGGCCCATGAGCAGTTCTTC
TRBD2	NA	TRBV5-1	TRBJ2-3	CASSLVGRGETDTQYF	TGCGCCAGCAGCTTGGTTGGGAGGGGAGAAACAGATACGCAGTATTTT